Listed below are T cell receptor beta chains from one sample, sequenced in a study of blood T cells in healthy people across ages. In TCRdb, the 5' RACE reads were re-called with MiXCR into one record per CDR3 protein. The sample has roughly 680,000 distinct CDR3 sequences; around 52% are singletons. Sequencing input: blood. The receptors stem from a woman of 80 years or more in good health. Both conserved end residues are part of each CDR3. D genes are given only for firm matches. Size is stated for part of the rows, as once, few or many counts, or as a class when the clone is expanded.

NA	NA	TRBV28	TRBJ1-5	TGTGCCAGCAGCACGCACCTTCAGCCCCAGCATTTT	CASSTHLQPQHF
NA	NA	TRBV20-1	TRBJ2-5	TGCAGTGCTAGGGCGGCCTCAGGGATGGAGACCCAGTACTTC	CSARAASGMETQYF
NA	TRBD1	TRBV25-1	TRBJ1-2	TGTGCCAGCAGTGAATCCTTGGTCCGGAAGTACCGGGACAGGGGAAACTATGGCTACACCTTC	CASSESLVRKYRDRGNYGYTF
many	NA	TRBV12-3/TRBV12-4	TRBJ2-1	TGTGCCAGCAGTACCGATGGGGCTTTCGATGAGCAGTTCTTC	CASSTDGAFDEQFF
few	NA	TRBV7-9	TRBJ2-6	TGTGCCAGCGGCGAAATGGGACGCCTCTCTGGGGCCAACGTCCTGACTTTC	CASGEMGRLSGANVLTF
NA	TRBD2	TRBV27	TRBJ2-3	TGTGCCAGCAGTCCAAGACTAGCAACTAGCACAGATACGCAGTATTTT	CASSPRLATSTDTQYF
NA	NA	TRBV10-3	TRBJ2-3	TGTGCCATCAGTGAGGGCTTTACGGGTACAGATACGCAGTATTTT	CAISEGFTGTDTQYF
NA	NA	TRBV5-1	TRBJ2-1	TGCGCCAGCAGTCCCGGGACTCTAAACAATGAGCAGTTCTTC	CASSPGTLNNEQFF
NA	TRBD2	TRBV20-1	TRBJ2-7	TGCAGTGCTAGGATTTCTAGCGGAGACCCCTACAATGAGCAGTACTTC	CSARISSGDPYNEQYF
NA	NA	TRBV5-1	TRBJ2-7	TGCGCCAGCAGCTTGGCCCTTGACGTGTACGAGCAGTACTTC	CASSLALDVYEQYF
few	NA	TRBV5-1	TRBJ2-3	TGCGCCAGCAGCTTATCGGACGGGAGTAGAGGAGATACGCAGTATTTT	CASSLSDGSRGDTQYF
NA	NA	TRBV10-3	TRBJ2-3	TGTGCCATCAGTGAGTCGATGGCAGGGATGGGTACAGATACGCAGTATTTT	CAISESMAGMGTDTQYF
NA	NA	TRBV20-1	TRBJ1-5	TGCAGTGCTAATCCCCCAACGTATCACAATCAGCCCCAGCATTTT	CSANPPTYHNQPQHF